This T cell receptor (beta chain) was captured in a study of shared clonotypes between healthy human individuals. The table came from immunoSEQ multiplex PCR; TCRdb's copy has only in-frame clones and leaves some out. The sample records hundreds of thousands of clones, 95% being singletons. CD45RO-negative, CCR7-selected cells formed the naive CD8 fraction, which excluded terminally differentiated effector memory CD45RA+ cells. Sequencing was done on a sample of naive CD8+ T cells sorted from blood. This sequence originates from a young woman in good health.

CDR3 amino acids: CASSPPGVAGGGTDTQYF. For the CDR3, the DNA is TGTGCCAGCAGCCCCCCAGGGGTAGCGGGAGGGGGCACAGATACGCAGTATTTT. The chain uses TRBV28 and TRBJ2-3; 11 nucleotides match TRBD2. This CDR3 has 18 amino acids. J lost 1 base, V lost 6 bases, and 12 bases had no gene match. Germline V gene data show CDR1 as MDHEN and CDR2 as SYDVKM.